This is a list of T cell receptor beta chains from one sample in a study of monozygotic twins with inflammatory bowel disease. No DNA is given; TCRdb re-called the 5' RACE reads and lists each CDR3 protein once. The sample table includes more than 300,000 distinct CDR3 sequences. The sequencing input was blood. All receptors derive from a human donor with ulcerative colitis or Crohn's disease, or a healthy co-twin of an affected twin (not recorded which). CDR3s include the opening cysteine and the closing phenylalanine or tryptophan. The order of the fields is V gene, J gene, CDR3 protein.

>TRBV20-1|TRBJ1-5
CSALDRLRNQPQHF
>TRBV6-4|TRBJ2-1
CASSERSGGYNEQFF
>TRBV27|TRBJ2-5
CASSEPGGETQYF
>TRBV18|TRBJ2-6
CASSLGQPSGANVLTF
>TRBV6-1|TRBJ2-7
CASSDRGQGALEQYF
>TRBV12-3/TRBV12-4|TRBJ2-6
CASGLAGVSGANVLTF
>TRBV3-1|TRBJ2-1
CASSHNRVYNEQFF
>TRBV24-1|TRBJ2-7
CATSDSGTGVDEQYF
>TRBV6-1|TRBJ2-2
CASRFPRNTGELFF
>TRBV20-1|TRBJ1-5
CSARDRLGHQPQHF
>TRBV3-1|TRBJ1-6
CASRIVGTRNSPLHF
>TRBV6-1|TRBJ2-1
CASSAYREREFF
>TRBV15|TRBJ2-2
CATSRGRTLRPGELFF
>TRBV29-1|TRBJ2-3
CSVASGEVGDTQYF
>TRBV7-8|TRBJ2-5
CASSLGITSGGGETQYF
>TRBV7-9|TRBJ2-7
CASSPRLAGVREQYF
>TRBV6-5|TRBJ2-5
CASRNGPQETQYF
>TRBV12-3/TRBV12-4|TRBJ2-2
CASSFLTGGWTGELFF
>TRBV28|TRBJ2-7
CASSRDRDKQYF
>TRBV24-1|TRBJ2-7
CATSDQGTSNEQYF
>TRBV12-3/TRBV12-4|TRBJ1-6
CASSFSPGSPLHF
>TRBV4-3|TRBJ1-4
CASSQVWTEREKLFF
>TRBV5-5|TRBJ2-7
CASSFPDPPYEQYF
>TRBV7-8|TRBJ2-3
CASSLGGGGGRSDTQYF
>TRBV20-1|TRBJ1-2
CSAHRPYGYTF
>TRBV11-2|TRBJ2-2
CASSLEAPTGELFF
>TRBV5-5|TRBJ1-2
CASSLEGPYGYTF
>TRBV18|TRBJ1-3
CASSPSQGTGNTIYF
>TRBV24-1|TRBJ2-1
CATARTGSNNEQFF
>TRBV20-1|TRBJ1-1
CSARSGRLNTEAFF
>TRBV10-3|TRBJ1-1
CAISSGTGIEAFF
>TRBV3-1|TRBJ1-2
CASSPPGADGYTF
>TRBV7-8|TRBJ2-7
CASSFPGTGALGDYEQYF
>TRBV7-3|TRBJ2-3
CASSLTRGTDTQYF
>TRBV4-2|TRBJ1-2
CASSRTGEGYGYTF
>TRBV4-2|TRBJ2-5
CASSQESGGETQYF
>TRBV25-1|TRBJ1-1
CASSESEGGSSNTEAFF